The subject of this entry is one T cell receptor (beta chain). In the authors' workflow: Estimation of nucleated cell counts was performed using reference gene primer amplification. TCRdb's copy holds only in-frame clones and misses some; the assay was immunoSEQ multiplex PCR. Clone size and V and J calls were adopted from that table, with D and trimming inferred from the DNA. The sample lists some 700,000 clones, about 90% occurring once. This sample is drawn from a study of blood T cell repertoires in COVID-19. Study information: Donors in the United States, Italy and Spain gave samples during acute or convalescent COVID-19. From T cells, B-cell-depleted T cells, or PBMCs came the material, which was cDNA or gDNA.

Sequences were obtained from peripheral blood. This TCR came from a woman in her late teens or twenties with acute or convalescent COVID-19.

CDR3 nucleotides: TGCGCCAGCAGCGAGGACAGGGGCGCCTATGGCTACACCTTC. It translates to CASSEDRGAYGYTF. The rearrangement uses TRBV5-1 and TRBJ1-2, with 9 bases aligning to TRBD1. Trimming took 4 bases from V and 4 from J; bases not matched to a gene: 5. The CDR3 has 14 amino acids. CDR1 is SGHRS, CDR2 YFSETQ, per germline.